A selection of T cell receptor beta chains follows, all from one sample in a study of T-cell memory formation after mild COVID-19. TCRdb processed the 5' RACE reads anew with MiXCR; each CDR3 protein has one entry. The repertoire has roughly 310,000 distinct CDR3 sequences, roughly 15% of them found once; the top ten carry around 22%. The source material was PBMCs or a T cell subset sorted from them (not recorded which). The receptors shown here come from a man aged 18-30 years who had mild COVID-19 (a few samples of this study predate the infection). Cell type and time point are not known. The CDR3 runs from the conserved cysteine through the conserved F or W. A D gene is named only where the DNA matches it firmly. For some rows the clone size is stated as once, few or many, or as a class when expanded; others skip it.

j_gene	abundance	d_gene	v_gene	CDR3aa	CDR3nt
TRBJ2-3	few	.	TRBV2	CASSVGHGTDTQYF	TGTGCCAGCAGTGTAGGACATGGGACAGATACGCAGTATTTT
TRBJ2-2	few	.	TRBV7-8	CASSFRPTLTNTGELFF	TGTGCCAGCAGCTTCCGTCCCACCCTGACGAACACCGGGGAGCTGTTTTTT
TRBJ2-5	many	TRBD2	TRBV7-3	CASSLRGLGDSPETQYF	TGTGCCAGCAGCTTAAGGGGACTAGGAGATAGTCCGGAGACCCAGTACTTC
TRBJ2-1	.	.	TRBV11-2	CASSLQTPSYNEQFF	TGTGCCAGCAGCTTGCAGACCCCCTCCTACAATGAGCAGTTCTTC
TRBJ2-7	many	.	TRBV7-9	CASSLGASVTYEQYF	TGTGCCAGCAGCTTAGGGGCTAGCGTCACCTACGAGCAGTACTTC
TRBJ2-7	few	.	TRBV12-3/TRBV12-4	CASSPDRSASYEQYF	TGTGCCAGCAGCCCAGACAGGTCTGCATCCTACGAGCAGTACTTC
TRBJ1-5	few	.	TRBV6-5	CASTRVPIGNQPQHF	TGTGCCAGCACAAGGGTTCCTATAGGCAATCAGCCCCAGCATTTT
TRBJ2-7	few	.	TRBV5-5	CASSSRENEYEQYF	TGTGCCAGCAGCTCACGGGAAAACGAGTACGAGCAGTACTTC
TRBJ2-1	many	TRBD1	TRBV7-2	CASRGTGGILYNEQFF	TGTGCCAGCAGGGGGACAGGGGGGATATTATACAATGAGCAGTTCTTC
TRBJ1-2	many	TRBD1	TRBV7-2	CASSLGTGYYGYTF	TGTGCCAGCAGCCTGGGGACAGGGTACTATGGCTACACCTTC
TRBJ2-2	few	.	TRBV7-6	CASSLAQGGTFISGELFF	TGTGCCAGCAGCTTAGCGCAGGGGGGCACCTTTATCTCCGGGGAGCTGTTTTTT
TRBJ2-7	.	.	TRBV18	CASSPPSRSYEQYF	TGTGCCAGCTCACCCCCCTCCCGCTCCTACGAGCAGTACTTC
TRBJ2-1	.	.	TRBV6-5	CASSYSRWDEQFF	TGTGCCAGCAGTTACTCGAGATGGGATGAGCAGTTCTTC
TRBJ2-6	few	TRBD1	TRBV6-2/TRBV6-3	CASRRTGGFQGANVLTF	TGTGCCAGCAGAAGGACAGGGGGCTTTCAAGGGGCCAACGTCCTGACTTTC
TRBJ2-4	few	TRBD1	TRBV6-1	CASSATGGKNIQYF	TGTGCCAGCAGTGCAACAGGGGGGAAAAACATTCAGTACTTC
TRBJ2-4	.	.	TRBV6-2/TRBV6-3	CASTWDTWADIQYF	TGTGCCAGCACTTGGGACACCTGGGCGGACATTCAGTACTTC
TRBJ2-3	few	.	TRBV4-1	CASSQDPPDTQYF	TGCGCCAGCAGCCAAGACCCCCCAGATACGCAGTATTTT
TRBJ1-1	few	.	TRBV7-8	CASSFRVMNTEAFF	TGTGCCAGCAGCTTCAGGGTGATGAACACTGAAGCTTTCTTT
TRBJ1-4	few	.	TRBV4-1	CASSRLREGSEKLFF	TGCGCCAGCAGCCGCCTCCGGGAGGGAAGTGAAAAACTGTTTTTT
TRBJ1-4	.	.	TRBV6-5	CASSVRSGKLFF	TGTGCCAGCAGTGTGCGGAGTGGAAAACTGTTTTTT
TRBJ2-6	many	.	TRBV2	CASSDYRDGANVLTF	TGTGCCAGCAGTGACTACAGGGACGGGGCCAACGTCCTGACTTTC
TRBJ1-2	many	TRBD1	TRBV20-1	CSASGTGWSTAGYTF	TGCAGTGCGAGCGGGACAGGCTGGAGTACGGCTGGCTACACCTTC
TRBJ2-7	.	.	TRBV7-7	CASSLGVGSYEQYF	TGTGCCAGCAGCTTAGGTGTGGGGTCCTACGAGCAGTACTTC
TRBJ2-2	few	.	TRBV12-3/TRBV12-4	CASISTENTGELFF	TGTGCCAGCATCAGCACCGAGAACACCGGGGAGCTGTTTTTT
TRBJ2-3	.	TRBD2	TRBV18	CASSPTSGAALDTQYF	TGTGCCAGCTCCCCGACTAGCGGAGCCGCTTTGGATACGCAGTATTTT
TRBJ2-3	few	.	TRBV7-2	CASSLFARAEETQYF	TGTGCCAGCAGCTTATTCGCCAGGGCCGAAGAGACGCAGTATTTT
TRBJ1-2	.	.	TRBV7-2	CASSLTGAANYGYTF	TGTGCCAGCAGCCTCACAGGCGCAGCTAACTATGGCTACACCTTC
TRBJ2-2	.	.	TRBV3-1	CASSQVGLNTGELFF	TGTGCCAGCAGCCAAGTGGGGCTGAACACCGGGGAGCTGTTTTTT
TRBJ2-2	many	.	TRBV20-1	CSAKPDQQTGELFF	TGCAGTGCCAAGCCTGACCAGCAGACCGGGGAGCTGTTTTTT
TRBJ2-5	few	.	TRBV11-2	CASSLVRAPSTTETQYF	TGTGCCAGCAGCTTAGTGAGGGCCCCAAGTACGACAGAGACCCAGTACTTC
TRBJ1-4	.	.	TRBV5-1	CASSPTIGGEKLFF	TGCGCCAGCAGCCCGACGATCGGGGGGGAAAAACTGTTTTTT
TRBJ2-3	few	TRBD2	TRBV5-1	CASRLNTGGLADTQYF	TGCGCCAGCAGACTGAACACGGGGGGGCTTGCAGATACGCAGTATTTT